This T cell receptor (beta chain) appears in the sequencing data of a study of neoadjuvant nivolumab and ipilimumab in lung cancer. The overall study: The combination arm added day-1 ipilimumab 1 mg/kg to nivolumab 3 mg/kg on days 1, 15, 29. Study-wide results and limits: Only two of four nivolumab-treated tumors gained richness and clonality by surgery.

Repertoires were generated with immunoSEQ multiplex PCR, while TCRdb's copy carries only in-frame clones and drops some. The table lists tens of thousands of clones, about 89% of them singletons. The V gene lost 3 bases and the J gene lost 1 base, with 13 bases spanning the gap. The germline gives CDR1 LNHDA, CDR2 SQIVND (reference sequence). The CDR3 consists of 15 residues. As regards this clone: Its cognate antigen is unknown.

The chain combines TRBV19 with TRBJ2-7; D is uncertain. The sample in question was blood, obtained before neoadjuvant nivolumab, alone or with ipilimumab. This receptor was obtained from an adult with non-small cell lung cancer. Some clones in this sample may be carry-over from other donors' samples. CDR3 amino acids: CASSISGGASYEQYF. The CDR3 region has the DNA TGTGCCAGTAGTATTTCGGGCGGAGCTTCCTACGAGCAGTACTTC.